This T cell receptor (beta chain) was observed in a study of blood T cell repertoires in COVID-19. Study in general: Specimens from acute and convalescent COVID-19 originated in the United States, Italy and Spain. PBMCs, B-cell-depleted T cells, or T cells were the source of the cDNA or gDNA that made up the material.

Measured with immunoSEQ multiplex PCR; TCRdb has only the in-frame clones, and not every one. The table has fewer than 200,000 clones, approximately 89% seen once; the top ten hold 6.5% to 9%. V shed 3 bases and J shed 3 bases, with 3 bases lying between them. The CDR3 covers 12 residues. The rearrangement links TRBV12-3 or TRBV12-4 to TRBJ1-3; D uncertain. This TCR was sampled from a woman in her sixties or seventies with acute or convalescent COVID-19. The sequenced sample consisted of peripheral blood. In DNA form, the CDR3 reads TGTGCCAGCAGTTTCAATGGAAACACCATATATTTT. It yields the protein CASSFNGNTIYF.